The present T cell receptor beta chain was sequenced within a study of T cell responses to AZD1222 COVID-19 vaccine. General study points: There were vaccine-associated CD4 TCRs across spike, dominant at 160-218 and 743-854. Spike-specific TCR repertoires showed rising breadth and depth after two AZD1222 doses. Scientists sampled the repertoires only once the peak T cell response had passed.

Unmatched junction bases numbered 6, after V lost 0 bases and J lost 8 bases. The germline CDR1 and CDR2 sequences are SGDLS and YYNGEE. CDR3 length equals 15 residues. Clones were sequenced by immunoSEQ multiplex PCR, and TCRdb holds only the in-frame ones, with some missing. The sample gives fewer than 300,000 clones, approximately 93% of which show up once; roughly 0.51% is in the top ten. About this clone itself: Its antigen remains unidentified.

Source: peripheral blood, taken on day 0 of AZD1222 vaccination. The gene calls are TRBV9 and TRBJ1-4; 8 nucleotides line up with TRBD1. The source of this sequence is an adult in good health. The DNA for the CDR3 is TGTGCCAGCAGCGTAGGGGACAGGCAAGGCGAAAAACTGTTTTTT. This encodes CASSVGDRQGEKLFF.